The sequence of this TCR beta chain was determined in a study of human T cells and chemical hapten exposure (dated by TCRdb to 2020 to 2023). With respect to the entire study: For sensitization, 2% DPC in acetone was applied to an approximately 2 cm by approximately 2 cm area of upper inner arm skin. Patients additionally received weekly therapeutic DPC doses to the scalp throughout the roughly 24-week study period. Patch tests used Finn chambers with 0.01% DPC on the upper back, scored after 6 days by International Contact Dermatitis Research Group standards. The patient cohort, mostly female, included alopecia areata with under or over 50% scalp involvement, alopecia totalis and alopecia universalis. Libraries were combined into a pool for sequencing, and differences in TCR yield between samples came mainly from small differences in library volumes within the pool. This study followed changes in the peripheral blood TCR repertoire in vivo during primary and secondary sensitization of alopecia patients to the hapten diphenylcyclopropenone (DPC). Patient blood was sampled pre-sensitization (week 0) and at 2, 6 and about 24 weeks after DPC sensitization. Twenty-nine alopecia patients provided blood for TCR sequencing at one to four time points (pre-sensitization, 2, 6 and 24 weeks).

The time point label, as the study defines it: patch test 3, about 24 weeks after DPC sensitization. Read against the paper, the sample's treatment or condition label means: therapeutic diphenylcyclopropenone sensitization with weekly scalp DPC. At each patch-test visit, blood was drawn before the patch test was applied. Patients were eligible if aged 18 to 70, diagnosed with alopecia and judged suitable for DPC therapy, and pregnant patients were excluded. Total RNA was extracted from unfractionated whole blood that had been collected in Tempus Blood RNA tubes. Summary of the overall study and its limitations: Repeated subsampling changed both the strength of the expansion versus patch-test correlation and the threshold at which the correlation became significant. Alopecia, a presumed autoimmune disease, was present in all patients, so the immune response of the patients might differ from that of healthy individuals. Patch test score was positively correlated with the number of PT1 expanded TCRs, with significance at thresholds 8, 16 and 32 but not at 4. Significantly more large CDR3 similarity clusters were formed by expanded TCRs than by pre-sensitization or healthy control sets, consistent with antigen-driven responses. DPC sensitization did not change how many TCRs were above 1 in 1000 frequency, and no evidence was found of alterations in global repertoire structure.

This clonotype was picked up many times. Its recognized antigen is unknown. The sample holds no much larger clone one base away, and base qualities are not on file. The library was obtained by RACE. Sequencing used a NextSeq 500. During library preparation, unique molecular identifiers were attached to individual cDNA molecules so that TCRs could be counted in a quantitative, reproducible way. From each blood RNA sample, both TCR alpha and TCR beta chains were sequenced. Concerning the study's data processing: The median number of TCRs per sample was 85,000 to 100,000, ranging from roughly 23,224 to 690,600. The Decombinator software suite was used to annotate the V, J and CDR3 of the TCR reads. For the PS versus PT1 abundance plots, all samples were subsampled to the same number of TCRs (28,000). TCRs were defined as expanded if absent before sensitization and observed at least eight times at the 2-week time point. TCRdb cleaned the public reads at Q25 with fastp, built clones with MiXCR and kept in-frame beta chains. One record per CDR3 amino acid sequence lists the most common genes and DNA. TCRdb assigned the V and J calls; the authors' analysis was not used. The table for this sample lists over 80,000 distinct CDR3 sequences; roughly 10% of them were counted only once. 0.8% to 1.2% of the sample comes from the top ten.

The specimen comprised whole blood, sampled in connection with sensitization to the hapten diphenylcyclopropenone (DPC). The receptor comes from a woman in her thirties with alopecia areata. Some clones in this sample may be carry-over from other donors' samples.

At the DNA level, the sequence is TGTGCCACCAACGACAAAAGGGGATACGAGCAGTACTTC. Its amino acids are CATNDKRGYEQYF. In this chain, TRBV19 is recombined with TRBJ2-7; TRBD1 is perhaps the D gene, given 5 matching bases. In the germline V gene (reference sequence), CDR1 corresponds to LNHDA and CDR2 to SQIVND. The CDR3 goes from the cysteine to the phenylalanine over 13 residues. Of the read, only the CDR3 DNA is kept; its 39 bases are in frame from base 1. The V end loses 10 bases and the J end loses 4 bases, and a stretch of 17 bases separates them. Supplemented by the reference TRBV19 and TRBJ2-7 proteins around the CDR3, the complete variable domain is DGGITQSPKYLFRKEGQNVTLSCEQNLNHDAMYWYRQDPGQGLRLIYYSQIVNDFQKGDIAEGYSVSREKKESFPLTVTSAQKNPTAFYLCATNDKRGYEQYFGPGTRLTVT.